The 23 T cell receptor beta chains below come from one sample, sequenced in a study of regulatory T cells in long-lasting Graves disease. As for time point: newly diagnosed GD, antithyroid drugs for less than 3 months. RNA extracted from PBMCs served as the sequencing template. Researchers made TCR beta libraries by using iRepertoire HTBI primers and running Arm-PCR on CDR3 regions. TCRdb processed the multiplex PCR reads anew with MiXCR; each CDR3 protein has one entry. The sample has about 440,000 distinct CDR3 sequences; approximately 16% are singletons. The same data also went into a second study, on T cells in Graves' hyperthyroidism and ophthalmopathy.

The sample was peripheral blood mononuclear cells (PBMCs), taken at new diagnosis, from a patient treated with antithyroid drugs. Receptors originate from a woman aged 25 to 39 with Graves disease.

The chain joins TRBV2 to TRBJ2-5; D not certain. The CDR3 is made up of 13 amino acids. Trimming took off 6 bases at V and 2 bases at J, with 10 bases between the two ends. Germline CDR1 is SNHLY and CDR2 is FYNNEI. The CDR3 protein is CASRAGSQETQYF. The CDR3 region has the DNA TGTGCCAGCAGGGCCGGGTCACAAGAGACCCAGTACTTC. The entire variable domain, with the rest obtained from reference TRBV2 and TRBJ2-5, is as follows: EPEVTQTPSHQVTQMGQEVILRCVPISNHLYFYWYRQILGQKVEFLVSFYNNEISEKSEIFDDQFSVERPDGSNFTLKIRSTKLEDSAMYFCASRAGSQETQYFGPGTRLLVL.

Note on this clonotype: A single base separates this from a much larger clone, so it may be a read error. The gene calls are TRBV18 and TRBJ1-2; a weak D match, TRBD1 (5 bases). The V gene's germline CDR1 is KGHSH and CDR2 LQKENI. The CDR3 extends over 14 amino acids. CDR3 sequence: CTSSLGTDSYGYTF. DNA of the CDR3: TGTACCAGCTCCCTAGGGACGGATTCATATGGCTACACCTTC.

In this sample, this clonotype turned up many times. The J gene is TRBJ2-5, the V gene TRBV9; TRBD1 agrees at 9 bases. With V trimmed by 3 bases and J by 5 bases, 5 bases remained unmatched. Germline lookup yields CDR1 SGDLS and CDR2 YYNGEE. CDR3 length: 14 residues. CDR3 nucleotides: TGTGCCAGCAGCGCGACAGGGGGTATGGAGACCCAGTACTTC. It translates to CASSATGGMETQYF.

This clonotype was seen ten or more times. This chain uses TRBV28 with TRBJ1-2; 10 bases are a match to TRBD1. The V gene end was trimmed by 1 base and the J gene end by 4 bases; junction bases not matched to a gene: 6. The germline V gene encodes CDR1 MDHEN and CDR2 SYDVKM. This CDR3 spans 16 amino acids. The DNA of the CDR3 is TGTGCCAGCAGTTTATTACCGGGACAGGGGTCCTATGGCTACACCTTC. Translation: CASSLLPGQGSYGYTF.

This clonotype was picked up many times. V is TRBV29-1 and J is TRBJ2-3; a weak D match, TRBD2 (6 bases). Trimming cost V 6 bases and J 4 bases, with 11 bases left between them. Germline assignment: CDR1 SQVTM and CDR2 ANQGSEA. The CDR3 totals 12 residues. CDR3 amino acids: CSVRGGSDTQYF. The CDR3 DNA is TGCAGCGTCCGAGGAGGGTCAGATACGCAGTATTTT.

This chain connects TRBV5-4 to TRBJ2-1; 8 bases match TRBD2. Germline V CDR1 and CDR2: SGHNT, YYREEE (reference sequence). The CDR3 consists of 16 residues. V trimming: 0 bases; J trimming: 7 bases; junction bases outside the gene matches: 9. This chain's CDR3 is CASSLALAGGINEQFF. For the CDR3, the DNA is TGTGCCAGCAGCTTGGCCCTTGCGGGAGGTATTAATGAGCAGTTCTTC.

The table lists this clonotype with many counts. V gene TRBV30 combines with J gene TRBJ2-1, with 15 bases matching TRBD2. V lost 5 bases to trimming and J lost 5 bases; unmatched junction nucleotides: 13. In germline, CDR1 is GTSNPN, CDR2 SVGIG (reference sequence). The CDR3 runs 18 residues. CDR3 DNA sequence: TGTGCCTGGCGCCCGGGACTAGCGGGAGGAAGCTCAGACAATGAGCAGTTCTTC. This encodes CAWRPGLAGGSSDNEQFF.

This clonotype was counted ten times or more. The V call is TRBV11-2, the J call TRBJ2-5; D remains ambiguous. Deletions cut 2 bases from V and 3 bases from J, with 13 bases between. Germline V CDR1 and CDR2: SGHAT, FQNNGV. The CDR3 runs 15 residues. For the CDR3, the DNA is TGTGCCAGCAGCTTATACCGAGCAATTGAAGAGACCCAGTACTTC. The encoded protein is CASSLYRAIEETQYF. Looking up the rest from reference TRBV11-2 and TRBJ2-5 gives the full variable domain: EAGVAQSPRYKIIEKRQSVAFWCNPISGHATLYWYQQILGQGPKLLIQFQNNGVVDDSQLPKDRFSAERLKGVDSTLKIQPAKLEDSAVYLCASSLYRAIEETQYFGPGTRLLVL.

This clonotype was seen a handful of times. The chain joins TRBV4-1 to TRBJ2-3; D not resolved. The germline V gene has CDR1 MGHRA and CDR2 YSYEKL. The CDR3 contains 17 residues. Trimming took 1 base from V and 2 from J, leaving 16 bases between them. This chain's CDR3 is CASSQGVGIRTTDTQYF. In nucleotides, the CDR3 is TGCGCCAGCAGCCAAGGAGTGGGGATTCGCACCACAGATACGCAGTATTTT.

This clonotype appeared many times. This rearrangement joins TRBV29-1 to TRBJ2-1; a weak D match, TRBD1 (6 bases). Per germline, CDR1 SQVTM and CDR2 ANQGSEA. V was clipped by 4 bases and J by 6 bases, with 10 bases between them. The CDR3 has 12 amino acids. CDR3 loop: CSVARGGNEQFF. In DNA form, the CDR3 reads TGCAGCGTTGCCAGGGGCGGCAATGAGCAGTTCTTC.

This clonotype was seen repeatedly, ten times or more. The chain employs TRBV30 and TRBJ1-5; 7 bases line up with TRBD1. The junction had 2 bases not matched to a gene; V was cut back by 0 bases and J by 6 bases. This CDR3 spans 13 amino acids. Germline V gene sequence: CDR1 GTSNPN, CDR2 SVGIG (reference sequence). The CDR3 nucleotides read TGTGCCTGGAGTGTGGCAGGGGGTCAGCCCCAGCATTTT. Translation: CAWSVAGGQPQHF.

This clonotype was counted at least ten times. The chain carries TRBV28 and TRBJ1-5; D is perhaps TRBD1 (5 bases). V dropped 4 bases and J dropped 7 bases, with 17 bases sitting between them. The CDR3 sequence is 15 residues long. CDR1 and CDR2 (germline): MDHEN, SYDVKM. This chain's CDR3 is CASSSLRGWEQPQHF. The CDR3 coding sequence is TGTGCCAGCAGTTCCTTAAGGGGATGGGAACAGCCCCAGCATTTT.

This clonotype was counted ten times or more. V and J are TRBV30 and TRBJ1-2, with 7 nucleotides matching TRBD1. The ends lost 3 bases at V and 12 bases at J; junction bases unmatched: 10. In germline, CDR1 is GTSNPN, CDR2 SVGIG (reference sequence). This CDR3 is built from 12 residues. The CDR3 region is CAWSNGQAAHTF. The CDR3, as DNA: TGTGCCTGGAGCAACGGACAGGCGGCCCACACCTTC.

The chain carries TRBV12-3 or TRBV12-4 and TRBJ2-1; a weak D match, TRBD2 (6 bases). V dropped 7 bases and J dropped 4 bases, with 17 bases sitting between them. The CDR3 extends over 15 amino acids. The CDR3 DNA reads as TGTGCCAGCAAACTCGGAGGGGCTCGGTACAATGAGCAGTTCTTC. It is translated as CASKLGGARYNEQFF.

V and J are TRBV7-2 and TRBJ2-7; D may match TRBD1 or TRBD2 (5 bases each). The CDR3 length is 14 residues. Germline CDR1 and CDR2: SGHTA and FQGNSA. V dropped 4 bases and J dropped 1 base, with 11 bases sitting between them. The CDR3 is CASSWGNTSYEQYF. The CDR3 region has the DNA TGTGCCAGCAGCTGGGGGAACACATCCTACGAGCAGTACTTC.

As to this clonotype: This likely traces to a read error, being one base from a far larger clone. CDR3 coding DNA: TGTGCCAGCAGCCCCCGACTGTCCGATACGCAGTATTTT. Protein sequence: CASSPRLSDTQYF. The gene calls are TRBV3-1 and TRBJ2-7, with no clear D. The J call could be wrong; TRBJ2-3 is a better fit for the DNA end. This CDR3 spans 13 amino acids. CDR1 and CDR2 from the germline V gene are LGHDT and YNNKEL (reference sequence).

This chain connects TRBV20-1 to TRBJ2-1, with 11 bases that match TRBD2. With 6 bases clipped from V and 9 bases from J, the junction kept 16 bases outside the gene matches. Germline values: CDR1 DFQATT, CDR2 SNEGSKA (reference sequence). CDR3 size: 16 residues. The CDR3 region is CSAPDVPGLAAGEQFF. The CDR3 nucleotides read TGCAGTGCACCGGACGTCCCGGGACTAGCGGCGGGTGAGCAGTTCTTC.

In this sample, this clonotype turned up many times. This chain uses TRBV5-4 with TRBJ2-1; 10 bases fit TRBD2. V trimming: 0 bases; J trimming: 6 bases; junction bases outside the gene matches: 6. CDR3 length: 16 amino acids. CDR1 and CDR2 from the germline V gene are SGHNT and YYREEE (reference sequence). CDR3 region: CASSLELAGRGNEQFF. CDR3 bases: TGTGCCAGCAGCTTGGAACTAGCGGGAAGGGGCAATGAGCAGTTCTTC. The whole variable domain, remainder taken from reference TRBV5-4 and TRBJ2-1, is ETGVTQSPTHLIKTRGQQVTLRCSSQSGHNTVSWYQQALGQGPQFIFQYYREEENGRGNFPPRFSGLQFPNYSSELNVNALELDDSALYLCASSLELAGRGNEQFFGPGTRLTVL.

The chain carries TRBV19 and TRBJ2-7; 10 nucleotides agree with TRBD2. Germline V gene lookup returns CDR1 LNHDA and CDR2 SQIVND (reference sequence). The V segment lost 5 bases and the J segment 6 bases; nucleotides outside the gene matches: 10. The CDR3 has 15 amino acids. CDR3 sequence (DNA): TGTGCCAGTAGTGTCTCGGGACTAGCGTTTCCCGAGCAGTACTTC. Its protein is CASSVSGLAFPEQYF.

V usage is TRBV20-1 and J usage is TRBJ2-1; 9 bases are a match to TRBD2. Germline trimming cut 6 bases from V and 0 bases from J; bases unmatched to any gene: 18. CDR1 DFQATT and CDR2 SNEGSKA come from the germline V gene (reference sequence). The CDR3 length is 19 residues. CDR3 DNA sequence: TGCAGTGCCAGAAGGTATAGCGGGAGTTCCATCAGCTCCTACAATGAGCAGTTCTTC. This encodes CSARRYSGSSISSYNEQFF.

This clonotype was counted at least ten times. The chain recombines TRBV18 with TRBJ2-2; D assignment may be TRBD1 or TRBD2 (5 bases each). This CDR3 region has 16 residues. Trimming shortened V by 3 bases and J by 0 bases, and 11 bases separated the two germline ends. Germline CDR1 reads KGHSH; CDR2 reads LQKENI. CDR3 coding DNA: TGTGCCAGCTCACCGTGGGACCTAGCGAACACCGGGGAGCTGTTTTTT. This gives the protein CASSPWDLANTGELFF.

The V gene is TRBV6-9, the J gene TRBJ2-1; D ambiguous. This CDR3 comprises 13 residues. With 3 bases removed from V and 7 bases from J, the gap between germline ends came to 10 bases. The V gene's germline CDR1 is MNHGY and CDR2 SVAAGI. CDR3 nucleotide sequence: TGTGCCAGCAGTTACCTCCGGGTGAATGAGCAGTTCTTC. Residues: CASSYLRVNEQFF.

In its sample, this clonotype was seen many times. The V and J genes are TRBV9 and TRBJ2-7; perhaps TRBD2 as D (6 bases). Per germline, CDR1 SGDLS and CDR2 YYNGEE. The CDR3 extends over 14 amino acids. Trimming took 3 bases from V and 3 from J, leaving 13 bases between them. The CDR3 bases are TGTGCCAGCAGCGCCGCGGGGACCAGCTACGAGCAGTACTTC. The encoded protein is CASSAAGTSYEQYF.